A selection of T cell receptor beta chains follows, all from one sample in a study of T-cell memory formation after mild COVID-19. MiXCR was run by TCRdb on the 5' RACE reads, yielding one entry per CDR3 protein. Here the sample spans a few hundred thousand distinct CDR3 sequences, approximately 27% being singletons. The sample was PBMCs or a T cell subset sorted from them (not recorded which). All receptors come from an adult woman who had mild COVID-19 (a few samples of this study predate the infection). Cell type and time point are not known. Each CDR3 is given with its conserved first and last residue. The order of the fields is D gene, clone size, J gene, V gene, CDR3 protein, CDR3 DNA. D genes are given only for firm matches. Some rows mark clone size as missing; the rest say once, few, many or name a class of expanded clone.

>TRBD1|few|TRBJ1-1|TRBV11-2
CASSTWTGGTEAFF
TGTGCCAGCAGCACATGGACAGGGGGCACTGAAGCTTTCTTT
>.|few|TRBJ2-5|TRBV6-5
CASSSQYGTIRETQYF
TGTGCCAGCAGTTCCCAATACGGGACCATAAGGGAGACCCAGTACTTC
>TRBD1|few|TRBJ1-1|TRBV5-1
CASSGGTGDTEAFF
TGCGCCAGCAGCGGTGGGACAGGGGACACTGAAGCTTTCTTT
>.|.|TRBJ2-2|TRBV6-5
CASSYSLPPNTGELFF
TGTGCCAGCAGTTACTCGTTACCCCCGAACACCGGGGAGCTGTTTTTT
>TRBD2|.|TRBJ2-7|TRBV6-5
CASSYLGSGSNEQYF
TGTGCCAGCAGTTACCTCGGTAGCGGGAGTAACGAGCAGTACTTC
>.|many|TRBJ2-7|TRBV7-6
CASSSAQHSYEQYF
TGTGCCAGCAGCTCCGCCCAGCATTCCTACGAGCAGTACTTC
>.|few|TRBJ1-1|TRBV2
CASSELGMNTEAFF
TGTGCCAGCAGTGAATTGGGAATGAACACTGAAGCTTTCTTT
>.|.|TRBJ2-7|TRBV6-6
CASSHIGQTYEQYF
TGTGCCAGCAGTCACATCGGACAGACCTACGAGCAGTACTTC
>.|.|TRBJ2-7|TRBV24-1
CATSVSSGAPGEQYF
TGTGCCACCAGTGTCTCTTCAGGCGCCCCTGGGGAGCAGTACTTC
>.|few|TRBJ2-5|TRBV4-1
CASSRGTRGLSKETQYF
TGCGCCAGCAGCCGGGGGACCCGAGGACTATCGAAAGAGACCCAGTACTTC
>.|few|TRBJ2-1|TRBV7-9
CASSPGDLYNEQFF
TGTGCCAGCAGCCCCGGGGATCTTTACAATGAGCAGTTCTTC
>.|few|TRBJ2-3|TRBV14
CASSQLEYTDTQYF
TGTGCCAGCAGCCAACTGGAGTACACAGATACGCAGTATTTT
>.|few|TRBJ1-1|TRBV5-1
CASSLAERSLNTEAFF
TGCGCCAGCAGCTTGGCCGAGCGAAGCCTGAACACTGAAGCTTTCTTT
>TRBD2|few|TRBJ2-1|TRBV4-1
CASSRESVAGILFF
TGCGCCAGCAGCCGAGAATCCGTAGCGGGAATTTTGTTCTTC
>TRBD2|.|TRBJ2-3|TRBV7-3
CASSLTRRLAGGLDTQYF
TGTGCCAGCAGCTTAACGAGGAGACTAGCGGGGGGTTTGGATACGCAGTATTTT
>.|few|TRBJ2-2|TRBV2
CASKGVTGELFF
TGTGCCAGTAAGGGGGTTACCGGGGAGCTGTTTTTT
>.|.|TRBJ1-2|TRBV29-1
CSAVEGNYGYTF
TGCAGCGCCGTCGAGGGTAACTATGGCTACACCTTC
>TRBD1|.|TRBJ2-1|TRBV20-1
CSARVDRASPEQFF
TGCAGTGCTAGAGTGGACAGGGCGAGTCCGGAACAGTTCTTC
>TRBD2|few|TRBJ2-2|TRBV7-9
CASSLTSVGELFF
TGTGCCAGCAGCTTGACTAGCGTCGGGGAGCTGTTTTTT
>.|.|TRBJ2-7|TRBV27
CASSLSFSYEQYF
TGTGCCAGCAGTTTGTCCTTCTCCTACGAGCAGTACTTC
>.|.|TRBJ2-7|TRBV18
CASSLDLLSRGEQYF
TGTGCCAGCTCACTTGACCTTTTGTCCCGGGGCGAGCAGTACTTC
>TRBD2|few|TRBJ2-3|TRBV9
CASSARGGVRDPTDTQYF
TGTGCCAGCAGTGCCCGGGGAGGGGTCCGGGACCCCACAGATACGCAGTATTTT
>TRBD1|.|TRBJ2-5|TRBV7-2
CASSLAGTGGGETQYF
TGTGCCAGCAGCTTAGCCGGGACAGGGGGCGGTGAGACCCAGTACTTC
>.|.|TRBJ2-7|TRBV12-3/TRBV12-4
CASMSRGVYEQYF
TGTGCCAGCATGTCACGGGGAGTCTACGAGCAGTACTTC
>.|.|TRBJ2-7|TRBV7-9
CASSRSNEQYF
TGTGCCAGCAGCCGTTCCAACGAGCAGTACTTC
>.|.|TRBJ2-2|TRBV12-3/TRBV12-4
CASSFFPTPGELFF
TGTGCCAGCAGTTTCTTTCCAACCCCCGGGGAGCTGTTTTTT
>TRBD2|.|TRBJ2-3|TRBV7-9
CASSFPAGAADTQYF
TGTGCCAGCAGCTTCCCTGCGGGAGCGGCAGATACGCAGTATTTT
>TRBD2|.|TRBJ2-1|TRBV20-1
CSARGLGLAHNEQFF
TGCAGTGCTAGAGGTTTAGGACTAGCCCACAATGAGCAGTTCTTC
>.|few|TRBJ1-1|TRBV6-1
CASSEDYTRTVNTEAFF
TGTGCCAGCAGCGAAGATTATACCAGGACAGTGAACACTGAAGCTTTCTTT
>.|many|TRBJ2-5|TRBV7-2
CASSLFWGVGETQYF
TGTGCCAGCAGCCTCTTCTGGGGAGTCGGAGAGACCCAGTACTTC
>.|few|TRBJ2-5|TRBV6-5
CASSWKGPYETQYF
TGTGCCAGCAGTTGGAAGGGGCCTTATGAGACCCAGTACTTC
>.|.|TRBJ2-7|TRBV5-6
CASSFGRYEQYF
TGTGCCAGCAGCTTTGGGCGGTACGAGCAGTACTTC
>.|few|TRBJ1-5|TRBV24-1
CATQRAGGPGTQHF
TGTGCCACCCAGCGAGCGGGAGGGCCAGGTACGCAGCATTTT
>.|once|TRBJ2-7|TRBV24-1
CATSVPGRDEQYF
TGTGCCACCAGTGTACCAGGGAGAGACGAGCAGTACTTC
>.|.|TRBJ2-1|TRBV9
CASSVATEQFF
TGTGCCAGCAGCGTAGCTACTGAGCAGTTCTTC